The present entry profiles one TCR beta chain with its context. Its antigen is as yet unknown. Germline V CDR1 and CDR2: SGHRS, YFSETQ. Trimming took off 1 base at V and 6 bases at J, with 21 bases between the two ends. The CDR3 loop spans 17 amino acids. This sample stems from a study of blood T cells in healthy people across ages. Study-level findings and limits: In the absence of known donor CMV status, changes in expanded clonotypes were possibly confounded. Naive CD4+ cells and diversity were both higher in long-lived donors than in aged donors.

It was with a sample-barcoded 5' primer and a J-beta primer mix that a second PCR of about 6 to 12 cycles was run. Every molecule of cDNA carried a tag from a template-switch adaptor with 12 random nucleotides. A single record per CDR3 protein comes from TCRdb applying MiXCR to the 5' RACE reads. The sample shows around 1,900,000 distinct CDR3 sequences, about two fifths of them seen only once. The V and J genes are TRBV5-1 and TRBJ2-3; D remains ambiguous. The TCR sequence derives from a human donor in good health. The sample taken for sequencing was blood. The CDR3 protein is CASSLRSAGILEDTQYF. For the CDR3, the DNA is TGCGCCAGCAGCTTGCGGTCCGCAGGAATCCTCGAGGATACGCAGTATTTT.